A single sample gave rise to the 22 T cell receptor beta chains below, sequenced in a study of graft-versus-host responses after intestinal transplantation. The repertoire was sequenced with immunoSEQ multiplex PCR; TCRdb's copy has only in-frame clones and lacks some. The table has almost 20,000 clones, about 89% seen once. The starting material was PBMCs, obtained 230 to 240 days after intestinal transplant. Receptor source: a human patient who received an intestinal transplant, so some T cells may come from the graft donor.

The chain couples TRBV5-4 to TRBJ1-1, with D possibly matching TRBD1 (5 bases). CDR3 length: 14 amino acids. The V end was cut by 4 bases, the J end by 8 bases, with 18 bases between. Germline CDR1 is SGHNT and CDR2 is YYREEE (reference sequence). CDR3 loop: CASSITGGKGEAFF. The CDR3 DNA follows: TGTGCCAGCAGCATCACGGGGGGAAAGGGGGAAGCTTTCTTT.

The chain carries TRBV5-1 and TRBJ2-2; D is uncertain. The germline CDR1 and CDR2 sequences are SGHRS and YFSETQ. The CDR3 covers 15 residues. Trimming took 0 bases from V and 6 from J, leaving 12 bases between them. The chain's CDR3 is CASSLGGDRAGELFF. The CDR3 coding sequence is TGCGCCAGCAGCTTGGGAGGAGATAGGGCCGGGGAGCTGTTTTTT.

This chain joins TRBV25-1 and TRBJ1-2, with D possibly TRBD1 on 5 matching bases. Germline CDR1 MGHDK, CDR2 SYGVNS. The CDR3 has 14 amino acids. Trimming shortened V by 3 bases and J by 8 bases, and 16 bases separated the two germline ends. This chain's CDR3 is CASSDGQGLRGYTF. The CDR3 DNA reads as TGTGCCAGCAGTGATGGCCAGGGATTGAGGGGCTACACCTTC.

V is TRBV9 and J is TRBJ1-5, with TRBD1 matching 12 bases. Germline CDR1 is SGDLS and CDR2 is YYNGEE. V was pared by 0 bases and J by 3 bases, with 22 bases of the junction left unmatched. The CDR3 contains 23 residues. The CDR3 loop reads CASSVGLRETGTGGLMNNQPQHF. The CDR3 DNA reads TGTGCCAGCAGCGTAGGTTTGCGGGAGACCGGGACAGGGGGCTTAATGAACAATCAGCCCCAGCATTTT.

The chain links TRBV10-1 to TRBJ2-1; D not resolved. The CDR3 sequence is 12 residues long. Trimming shortened V by 0 bases and J by 6 bases, and 3 bases separated the two germline ends. Germline values: CDR1 WNHNN, CDR2 SYGVQD (reference sequence). CDR3 DNA: TGCGCCAGCAGTGAGTCGGGCAATGAGCAGTTCTTC. Protein product: CASSESGNEQFF.

This chain joins TRBV4-1 and TRBJ2-7; tentative D call: TRBD2 (5 bases). The germline CDR1 and CDR2 sequences are MGHRA and YSYEKL. Trimming left V 0 bases short and J 1 base short, with 19 bases between. The CDR3 extends over 18 amino acids. CDR3 protein: CASSQDLVGLMGSYEQYF. DNA of the CDR3: TGCGCCAGCAGCCAAGATTTGGTAGGACTCATGGGATCCTACGAGCAGTACTTC.

This clone appeared once. This sequence joins TRBV7-9 and TRBJ2-3; 9 bases line up with TRBD1. The germline V gene has CDR1 SEHNR and CDR2 FQNEAQ (reference sequence). The V gene end was trimmed by 7 bases and the J gene end by 3 bases; junction bases not matched to a gene: 20. This CDR3 has 19 amino acids. The chain's CDR3 is CASTRFITAGQGRTDTQYF. Written as DNA, the CDR3 is TGTGCCAGCACCCGATTCATCACCGCGGGACAGGGTAGGACAGATACGCAGTATTTT.

The gene calls are TRBV5-4 and TRBJ2-5, with TRBD2 matching over 9 bases. Germline-derived CDR1 and CDR2 are SGHNT and YYREEE (reference sequence). V dropped 0 bases and J dropped 4; count of bases not matched to a gene: 1. The CDR3 is 14 amino acids. The CDR3 here is CASSLATSGETQYF. CDR3 coding DNA: TGTGCCAGCAGCTTGGCGACTAGCGGAGAGACCCAGTACTTC.

V gene TRBV5-1 combines with J gene TRBJ2-3; D may be TRBD2 (5 bases). The V end was cut by 7 bases, the J end by 4 bases, with 13 bases between. The CDR3 has 13 amino acids. Germline values: CDR1 SGHRS, CDR2 YFSETQ. The CDR3 protein is CASARPEADTQYF. In DNA, the CDR3 is TGCGCCAGCGCACGGCCGGAGGCAGATACGCAGTATTTT.

For the CDR3, the DNA is TGTGCCAGCAGCGTGAGCGGCCCGACCGGGAATGAGCAGTTCTTC. This codes for CASSVSGPTGNEQFF. V gene TRBV7-3 combines with J gene TRBJ2-1; D perhaps matches TRBD2 (5 bases). CDR3 length: 15 residues. The germline gives CDR1 SGHTA, CDR2 FQGTGA. Trimming pared 5 bases from V and 7 bases from J, leaving 18 bases between.

V and J are TRBV6-5 and TRBJ1-1; the D gene is possibly TRBD1 (5 bases). Germline lookup yields CDR1 MNHEY and CDR2 SVGAGI. V shed 0 bases and J shed 0 bases, with 11 bases lying between them. CDR3 length: 16 amino acids. The CDR3 DNA reads as TGTGCCAGCAGTTACTCTGCGGGGCCCATGAACACTGAAGCTTTCTTT. Its protein is CASSYSAGPMNTEAFF.

The chain carries TRBV19 and TRBJ2-7; the match to TRBD2 covers 15 bases. Trimming took 6 bases from V and 1 from J; bases not matched to a gene: 10. The CDR3 has 18 residues. The V gene's germline CDR1 is LNHDA and CDR2 SQIVND (reference sequence). In nucleotides, the CDR3 is TGTGCCAGTAGCTTTAGGACTAGCGGGGGGGCCGGATCCTACGAGCAGTACTTC. Amino acids: CASSFRTSGGAGSYEQYF.

The V call is TRBV6-1, the J call TRBJ1-3; a weak D match, TRBD1 (5 bases). V lost 4 bases, J lost 0 bases, and 22 bases lay in between. This CDR3 has 19 amino acids. The germline CDR1 and CDR2 sequences are MNHNS and SASEGT. The CDR3, as DNA: TGTGCCAGCAGTGTTCCGAACGACCCACAGGTACTCTCTGGAAACACCATATATTTT. Translating it yields CASSVPNDPQVLSGNTIYF.

The genes are TRBV6-5 and TRBJ2-2; D call uncertain. The germline CDR1 and CDR2 sequences are MNHEY and SVGAGI. The CDR3 is 14 residues long. V shed 11 bases and J shed 4 bases, with 17 bases lying between them. The CDR3 DNA reads TGTGCCGCCCAACAAGGCGGTTTCACCGGGGAGCTGTTTTTT. Translated: CAAQQGGFTGELFF.

The rearrangement joins TRBV2 to TRBJ2-3; D uncertain. The V end lost 5 bases, the J end lost 2 bases, and 8 bases lay between the germline ends. Germline-derived CDR1 and CDR2 are SNHLY and FYNNEI. The CDR3 runs 13 residues. The chain's CDR3 is CASSQLDTDTQYF. The CDR3 region has the DNA TGTGCCAGCAGTCAACTTGACACAGATACGCAGTATTTT.

CDR3 nucleotides: TGCGCCAGCAGCTTGGCCCCAGGGGATGGCTACACCTTC. This encodes CASSLAPGDGYTF. This chain links TRBV5-1 with TRBJ1-2, with a tentative D call TRBD1 (6 bases). The CDR3 length is 13 residues. Germline CDR1 reads SGHRS; CDR2 reads YFSETQ. Deletions cut 0 bases from V and 6 bases from J, with 9 bases between.

The rearrangement joins TRBV19 to TRBJ2-4; no definite D call. This CDR3 has 13 residues. Trimming removed 1 base at V and 10 bases at J, with 11 bases between. Germline V lookup: CDR1 LNHDA, CDR2 SQIVND (reference sequence). The CDR3 DNA sequence: TGTGCCAGTAGTATAGCCCCCAGCAAAATTCAGTACTTC. It encodes CASSIAPSKIQYF.

This chain links TRBV10-3 with TRBJ2-7, with 9 bases lining up with TRBD1. The CDR3 sequence is 15 residues long. Germline loops: CDR1 ENHRY, CDR2 SYGVKD. Trimming at V came to 0 bases and at J to 2 bases, leaving 2 bases not matched to a gene. This CDR3 reads CAISESGTGTYEQYF. The CDR3 DNA sequence: TGTGCCATCAGTGAGTCCGGGACAGGGACCTACGAGCAGTACTTC.

This rearrangement joins TRBV9 to TRBJ1-1; TRBD1 is a possible D gene (6 bases). The ends were cut back, 3 bases at V and 5 bases at J, with 11 bases in the middle. This CDR3 has 13 residues. Germline loops: CDR1 SGDLS, CDR2 YYNGEE. The CDR3 protein is CASSEGRGTEAFF. CDR3 in DNA: TGTGCCAGCAGCGAGGGCAGGGGTACTGAAGCTTTCTTT.

V and J are TRBV7-6 and TRBJ1-3; maybe TRBD1 (5 bases). CDR1 is SGHVS, CDR2 FNYEAQ, per germline. The CDR3 is made up of 15 amino acids. With 4 bases removed from V and 4 bases from J, the gap between germline ends came to 14 bases. Here the CDR3 DNA reads TGTGCCAGCAGCTCCACCCCGGGGACGGGAAACACCATATATTTT. Protein sequence: CASSSTPGTGNTIYF.

The V and J genes are TRBV19 and TRBJ2-3, with 10 nucleotides matching TRBD1. V lost 1 base to trimming and J lost 6 bases; unmatched junction nucleotides: 7. Per the germline V gene, CDR1 is LNHDA and CDR2 is SQIVND (reference sequence). CDR3 length: 16 residues. The CDR3 loop reads CASSIVPGTGVDTQYF. The CDR3 bases are TGTGCCAGTAGTATAGTCCCCGGGACAGGGGTTGATACGCAGTATTTT.

This chain links TRBV7-9 with TRBJ2-5, with 11 bases aligning to TRBD2. The CDR3 has 15 amino acids. CDR1 SEHNR and CDR2 FQNEAQ come from the germline V gene (reference sequence). V lost 5 bases and J lost 3; bases outside the gene matches: 5. The CDR3 nucleotides read TGTGCCAGCAGCCGCGTAGCGGGGGGGAAAGAGACCCAGTACTTC. Amino acid sequence: CASSRVAGGKETQYF.